Listed here is a single T cell receptor (beta chain). What it binds is unknown. These data come from a study of T-cell memory formation after mild COVID-19. Study observations and caveats: Clones shrinking from day 15 to 85 showed even CD4/CD8 mixes; later expanders tilted CD4+.

Germline lookup yields CDR1 MGHRA and CDR2 YSYEKL. V was clipped by 0 bases and J by 0 bases; unmatched bases: 3. The CDR3 contains 16 residues. TCRdb reprocessed the 5' RACE reads via MiXCR and lists one record per CDR3 protein. The sample shows 530,000 or so distinct CDR3 sequences, roughly 17% of them seen only once. Sequencing input: PBMCs or a T cell subset sorted from them (not recorded which). This TCR was sampled from an adult woman who had mild COVID-19 (a few samples of this study predate the infection). Cell type and time point are not known. This chain joins TRBV4-1 and TRBJ2-3; 7 bases align to TRBD2. CDR3 nucleotide sequence: TGCGCCAGCAGCCAAGAACCGGGGGGAAGCACAGATACGCAGTATTTT. It translates to CASSQEPGGSTDTQYF.